Below, 11 T cell receptor beta chains from the same sample are listed, as sequenced in a study of early T cells in non-severe SARS-CoV-2 infection. TCRdb reprocessed the 5' RACE reads via MiXCR and lists one record per CDR3 protein. This sample has about 56,000 distinct CDR3 sequences; around 13% occur once, and the top ten carry 2.5% to 3.5%. The specimen sequenced was whole blood. These receptors all stem from an adult who was a healthcare worker with PCR-confirmed SARS-CoV-2 infection or an uninfected control (not recorded which).

This clonotype was observed many times. The chain couples TRBV2 to TRBJ2-1, with D perhaps matching TRBD2 (7 bases). The CDR3 totals 15 residues. Trimming removed 2 bases at V and 9 bases at J, with 17 bases between. CDR1 is SNHLY, CDR2 FYNNEI, per germline. The CDR3: CASSESQGGGVEQFF. CDR3 DNA: TGTGCCAGCAGTGAATCTCAAGGAGGGGGGGTTGAGCAGTTCTTC.

The chain joins TRBV12-3 or TRBV12-4 to TRBJ2-7; D is possibly TRBD1 (7 bases). V lost 6 bases and J 2 bases, leaving 14 bases between the germline ends. CDR3 length: 14 amino acids. The CDR3 DNA reads TGTGCCAGCAGCTTGGACAGGACTACCTACGAGCAGTACTTC. Translated, it gives CASSLDRTTYEQYF.

This clonotype has at least ten counts. The chain employs TRBV15 and TRBJ2-3; 7 nucleotides line up with TRBD1. Germline-derived CDR1 and CDR2 are LNHNV and YYDKDF (reference sequence). V lost 2 bases, J lost 2 bases, and 4 bases stayed unmatched. The CDR3 has 15 residues. Here the CDR3 DNA reads TGTGCCACCAGCAGAAAGGGACAGACCACAGATACGCAGTATTTT. Residues: CATSRKGQTTDTQYF.

This chain links TRBV2 with TRBJ1-6, with D possibly matching TRBD1 (6 bases). Looked up from germline, CDR1 is SNHLY and CDR2 is FYNNEI. The CDR3 sequence is 13 residues long. V gave up 7 bases and J gave up 7 bases, with 11 bases separating them. In DNA form, the CDR3 reads TGTGCCAGCACCAGGACAGCGAATTCACCCCTCCACTTT. It yields the protein CASTRTANSPLHF.

This chain links TRBV19 with TRBJ1-5; D remains unclear. CDR3 size: 13 residues. From germline, CDR1 is LNHDA and CDR2 SQIVND (reference sequence). Trimming left V 8 bases short and J 2 bases short, with 10 bases between. As DNA, the CDR3 is TGTGCCAGTTCCCCGGACCGCAATCAGCCCCAGCATTTT. Encoded protein: CASSPDRNQPQHF.

Ten or more counts support this clonotype. This chain connects TRBV12-3 or TRBV12-4 to TRBJ1-3; D is uncertain. With 1 base removed from V and 4 bases from J, the gap between germline ends came to 2 bases. This CDR3 region has 12 residues. This CDR3 is CASSLVGNTIYF. CDR3 nucleotide sequence: TGTGCCAGCAGTTTAGTCGGAAACACCATATATTTT.

The sample holds many counts of this clonotype. The chain is built from TRBV20-1 and TRBJ2-3; D possibly corresponds to TRBD2 (6 bases). V was cut by 5 bases and J by 3 bases, with 18 bases left in between. The length of the CDR3 is 15 residues. The germline gives CDR1 DFQATT, CDR2 SNEGSKA (reference sequence). CDR3 sequence (DNA): TGCAGTGCTGGAGCCGACTGGGGGAGGACAGATACGCAGTATTTT. Amino acid sequence: CSAGADWGRTDTQYF.

On this clonotype itself: With a much larger clone just one base away, this may be a read error. This chain uses TRBV29-1 with TRBJ1-1; D is perhaps TRBD1 (6 bases). This CDR3 has 11 amino acids. The germline V gene encodes CDR1 SQVTM and CDR2 ANQGSEA. CDR3 amino acids: CSVQGNIEAFF. CDR3 coding DNA: TGCAGCGTTCAGGGGAACATTGAAGCTTTCTTT.

The rearrangement joins TRBV12-3 or TRBV12-4 to TRBJ2-1; 10 positions agree with TRBD2. The CDR3 runs to 16 residues. Unmatched junction bases numbered 16, after V lost 5 bases and J lost 12 bases. CDR3 amino acids: CASSLREAGGPQGQFF. The CDR3 DNA sequence: TGTGCCAGCAGTCTTCGGGAAGCGGGGGGGCCCCAAGGGCAGTTCTTC.

The chain is built from TRBV6-5 and TRBJ1-5; perhaps TRBD1 as D (6 bases). The CDR3 spans 15 residues. Per germline, CDR1 MNHEY and CDR2 SVGAGI. V was cut by 0 bases and J by 3 bases, with 9 bases left in between. CDR3 DNA: TGTGCCAGCAGTTACTCTTCAGGGGACAATCAGCCCCAGCATTTT. Its translation: CASSYSSGDNQPQHF.

The chain couples TRBV12-3 or TRBV12-4 to TRBJ2-5; 7 bases fit TRBD2. J lost 1 base, V lost 6 bases, and 5 bases had no gene match. This CDR3 has 14 amino acids. The CDR3: CASRSKRGQETQYF. Written as DNA, the CDR3 is TGTGCCAGCAGATCTAAGCGGGGCCAAGAGACCCAGTACTTC.